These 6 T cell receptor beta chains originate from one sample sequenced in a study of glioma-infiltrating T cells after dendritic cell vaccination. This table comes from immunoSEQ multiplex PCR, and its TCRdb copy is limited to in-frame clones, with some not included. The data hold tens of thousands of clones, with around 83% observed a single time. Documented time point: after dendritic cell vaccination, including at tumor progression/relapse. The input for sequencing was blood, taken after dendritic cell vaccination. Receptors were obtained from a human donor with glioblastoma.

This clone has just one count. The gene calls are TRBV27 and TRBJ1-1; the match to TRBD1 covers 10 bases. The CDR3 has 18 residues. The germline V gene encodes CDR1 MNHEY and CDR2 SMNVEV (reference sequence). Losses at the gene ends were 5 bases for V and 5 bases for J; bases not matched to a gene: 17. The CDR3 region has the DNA TGTGCCAGCAGTCCACATCGTCCCGGGACAGGGGAGTCAACTGAAGCTTTCTTT. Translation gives CASSPHRPGTGESTEAFF.

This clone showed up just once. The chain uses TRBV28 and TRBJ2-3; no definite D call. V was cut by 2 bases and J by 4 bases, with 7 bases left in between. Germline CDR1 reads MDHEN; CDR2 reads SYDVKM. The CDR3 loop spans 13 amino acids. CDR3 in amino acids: CASSLVSADTQYF. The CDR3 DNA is TGTGCCAGCAGTTTAGTTTCCGCAGATACGCAGTATTTT.

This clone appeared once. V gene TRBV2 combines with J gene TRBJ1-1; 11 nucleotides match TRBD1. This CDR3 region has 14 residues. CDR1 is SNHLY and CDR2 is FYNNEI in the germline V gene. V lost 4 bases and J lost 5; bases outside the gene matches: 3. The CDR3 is CASSADRGRTEAFF. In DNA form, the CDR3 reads TGTGCCAGCAGTGCGGACAGGGGGCGGACTGAAGCTTTCTTT.

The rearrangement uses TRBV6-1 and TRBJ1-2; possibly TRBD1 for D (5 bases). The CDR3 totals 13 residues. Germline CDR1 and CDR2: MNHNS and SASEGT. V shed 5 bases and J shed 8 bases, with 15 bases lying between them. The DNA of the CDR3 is TGTGCCAGCAGTCCGGAGCAGGGATGGGGCTACACCTTC. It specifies CASSPEQGWGYTF.

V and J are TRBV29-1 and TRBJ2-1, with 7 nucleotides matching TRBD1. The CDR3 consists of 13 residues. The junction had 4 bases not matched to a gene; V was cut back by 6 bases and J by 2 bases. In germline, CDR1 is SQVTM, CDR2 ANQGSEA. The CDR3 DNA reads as TGCAGCGTCCGGGACAGAGCCTACAATGAGCAGTTCTTC. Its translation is CSVRDRAYNEQFF.

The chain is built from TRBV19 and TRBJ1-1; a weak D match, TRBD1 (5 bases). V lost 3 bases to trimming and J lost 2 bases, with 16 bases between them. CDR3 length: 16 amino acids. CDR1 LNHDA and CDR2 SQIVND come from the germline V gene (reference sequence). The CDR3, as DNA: TGTGCCAGTAGTATCATGCACAGGAGATATAACACTGAAGCTTTCTTT. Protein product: CASSIMHRRYNTEAFF.